A single sample is the source of the 14 T cell receptor beta chains below, sequenced in a study of cytomegalovirus exposure and HLA in healthy donors. Use of 60 Vbeta and 13 Jbeta primers characterized the PCR. The table came from immunoSEQ multiplex PCR; TCRdb's copy has only in-frame clones and leaves some out. The repertoire has approximately 110,000 clones, 77% of them found once; the top ten carry around 3.9%. The sample consisted of PBMCs. The receptors derive from a human donor in good health.

Notes on this clone: The junction departs from germline at one end; a sequencing error may be responsible. V is TRBV28 and J is TRBJ2-1, with 10 bases matching TRBD1. CDR1 and CDR2 from the germline V gene are MDHEN and SYDVKM. There are 14 residues in the CDR3. As DNA, the CDR3 is TGTGCCAGCAGTTTAGTTGTTGGACAGGGGGGTTTCGTCTTC. It specifies CASSLVVGQGGFVF. Looking up the rest from reference TRBV28 and TRBJ2-1 gives the full variable domain: DVKVTQSSRYLVKRTGEKVFLECVQDMDHENMFWYRQDPGLGLRLIYFSYDVKMKEKGDIPEGYSVSREKKERFSLILESASTNQTSMYLCASSLVVGQGGFVFGPGTRLTVL.

This chain uses TRBV19 with TRBJ1-4; 8 bases are shared with TRBD1. V lost 2 bases to trimming and J lost 6 bases; unmatched junction nucleotides: 5. This CDR3 spans 15 amino acids. The V gene's germline CDR1 is LNHDA and CDR2 SQIVND (reference sequence). The CDR3 reads CASSIRTGPYEKLFF. The CDR3 region has the DNA TGTGCCAGTAGTATAAGGACAGGGCCTTATGAAAAACTGTTTTTT.

Regarding this clone: The sample holds other DNA sequences that translate to the same CDR3. V gene TRBV7-9 combines with J gene TRBJ2-1; 7 bases map to TRBD2. The CDR3 extends over 17 amino acids. CDR1 is SEHNR and CDR2 is FQNEAQ in the germline V gene (reference sequence). With V trimmed by 4 bases and J by 4 bases, 13 bases remained unmatched. The CDR3 region is CASSSPRKIAGYNEQFF. CDR3 in DNA: TGTGCCAGCAGCTCCCCCCGTAAGATAGCGGGTTACAATGAGCAGTTCTTC.

The V and J genes are TRBV28 and TRBJ1-2, with D maybe TRBD1 (5 bases). The CDR3 has 13 amino acids. CDR1 and CDR2 (germline): MDHEN, SYDVKM. Trimming left V 8 bases short and J 8 bases short, with 18 bases between. This CDR3 reads CASVRGQVRGYTF. The CDR3 DNA follows: TGTGCCAGCGTGCGGGGCCAGGTGAGGGGCTACACCTTC.

The V call is TRBV7-8, the J call TRBJ1-2; tentatively, D is TRBD1 (6 bases). V was clipped by 1 base and J by 4 bases, with 7 bases between them. This CDR3 comprises 13 residues. CDR1 and CDR2 from the germline V gene are SGHVS and FQNEAQ. DNA for the CDR3: TGTGCCAGCAGCTTAGAACAGGGCTATGGCTACACCTTC. This codes for CASSLEQGYGYTF.

The chain has TRBV28 and TRBJ1-2, with 8 positions matching TRBD1. The CDR3 totals 12 residues. The V gene's germline CDR1 is MDHEN and CDR2 SYDVKM. V lost 7 bases, J lost 7 bases, and 5 bases stayed unmatched. The chain's CDR3 is CASNRGSSGYTF. The CDR3 DNA is TGTGCCAGCAACAGGGGGTCGTCTGGCTACACCTTC.

The chain carries TRBV28 and TRBJ2-2; D is ambiguous. Trimming took 4 bases from V and 2 from J, leaving 14 bases between them. Germline CDR1 reads MDHEN; CDR2 reads SYDVKM. The CDR3 is made up of 16 amino acids. The DNA for the CDR3 is TGTGCCAGCAGTTCCTCCCCCAAGCTCAACACCGGGGAGCTGTTTTTT. Translation gives CASSSSPKLNTGELFF.

This clone came up once. The V call is TRBV5-4, the J call TRBJ2-7; 10 nucleotides line up with TRBD1. With 0 bases clipped from V and 4 bases from J, the junction kept 10 bases outside the gene matches. This CDR3 contains 17 residues. Germline CDR1 reads SGHNT; CDR2 reads YYREEE (reference sequence). CDR3 loop: CASSLATGGSTLYEQYF. The CDR3 coding sequence is TGTGCCAGCAGCTTGGCGACAGGGGGCTCGACCTTATACGAGCAGTACTTC. Complete variable domain (other parts from reference TRBV5-4 and TRBJ2-7): ETGVTQSPTHLIKTRGQQVTLRCSSQSGHNTVSWYQQALGQGPQFIFQYYREEENGRGNFPPRFSGLQFPNYSSELNVNALELDDSALYLCASSLATGGSTLYEQYFGPGTRLTVT.

This clone appeared a single time. The V and J genes are TRBV4-2 and TRBJ2-2; TRBD2 agrees at 7 bases. V trimming: 0 bases; J trimming: 4 bases; junction bases outside the gene matches: 2. Germline CDR1 is LGHNA and CDR2 is YNFKEQ. The CDR3 sequence is 15 residues long. CDR3 in amino acids: CASSQEGGGTGELFF. CDR3 coding DNA: TGTGCCAGCAGCCAAGAGGGCGGGGGCACCGGGGAGCTGTTTTTT.

This clone came up once. The genes are TRBV28 and TRBJ1-1; 12 nucleotides line up with TRBD1. The length of the CDR3 is 16 residues. Germline V gene data show CDR1 as MDHEN and CDR2 as SYDVKM. The ends lost 5 bases at V and 4 bases at J; junction bases unmatched: 8. CDR3 DNA: TGTGCCAGCAGTCTAGGCGGGACAGGGGGCGGCACTGAAGCTTTCTTT. It is translated as CASSLGGTGGGTEAFF.

This chain joins TRBV6-6 and TRBJ1-1; D might be TRBD1 (5 bases). Germline loops: CDR1 MNHNY, CDR2 SVGAGI (reference sequence). The CDR3 consists of 14 residues. V shed 5 bases and J shed 4 bases, with 14 bases lying between them. The CDR3 here is CASSDGGVSTEAFF. In DNA form, the CDR3 reads TGTGCCAGCAGTGACGGGGGGGTGAGCACTGAAGCTTTCTTT.

The V call is TRBV18, the J call TRBJ2-1, with TRBD1 matching over 8 bases. After removal of 3 bases from V and 3 bases from J, the junction contained 4 bases not matched to a gene. The CDR3 sequence is 15 residues long. Germline-derived CDR1 and CDR2 are KGHSH and LQKENI. The chain's CDR3 is CASSPDDRGYNEQFF. The CDR3 bases are TGTGCCAGCTCACCGGACGACAGGGGCTACAATGAGCAGTTCTTC.

This clone was observed a handful of times. The CDR3 protein is CASLTGNTIYF. The CDR3 nucleotides read TGTGCCAGCCTTACGGGGAACACCATATATTTT. This chain uses TRBV28 with TRBJ1-3, with D hard to call. The CDR3 runs 11 residues. The germline gives CDR1 MDHEN, CDR2 SYDVKM. Trimming took off 8 bases at V and 7 bases at J, with 9 bases between the two ends.

The rearrangement uses TRBV19 and TRBJ1-5; a possible D gene is TRBD1 (6 bases). The CDR3 length is 16 residues. Germline V gene lookup returns CDR1 LNHDA and CDR2 SQIVND (reference sequence). With 4 bases removed from V and 0 bases from J, the gap between germline ends came to 13 bases. The CDR3 here is CASSNDRPHSNQPQHF. The CDR3 bases are TGTGCCAGTAGTAACGACAGGCCCCATAGCAATCAGCCCCAGCATTTT.